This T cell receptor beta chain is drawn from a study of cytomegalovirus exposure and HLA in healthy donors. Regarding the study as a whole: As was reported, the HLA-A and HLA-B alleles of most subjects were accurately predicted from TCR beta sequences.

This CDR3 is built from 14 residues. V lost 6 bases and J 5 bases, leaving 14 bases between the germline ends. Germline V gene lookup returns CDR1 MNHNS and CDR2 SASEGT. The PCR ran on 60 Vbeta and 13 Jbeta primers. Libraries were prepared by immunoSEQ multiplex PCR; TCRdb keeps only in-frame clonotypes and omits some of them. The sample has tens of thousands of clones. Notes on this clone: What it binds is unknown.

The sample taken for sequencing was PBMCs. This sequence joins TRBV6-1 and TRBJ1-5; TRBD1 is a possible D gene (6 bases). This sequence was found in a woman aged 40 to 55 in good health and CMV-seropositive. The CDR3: CASSSRRGDQPQHF. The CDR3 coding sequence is TGTGCCAGCAGCTCTCGCAGGGGAGATCAGCCCCAGCATTTT.